The entry that follows covers one T cell receptor beta chain sequence. This sample stems from a study of blood T cell repertoires in COVID-19. Study-level information: The United States, Italy and Spain were the sources of the acute and convalescent COVID-19 samples. Sample material is recorded as cDNA or gDNA derived from T cells, B-cell-depleted T cells, or PBMCs.

Authors' processing steps: Scientists estimated how many nucleated cells there were by amplifying reference gene primers. Using immunoSEQ multiplex PCR, the repertoire was profiled, and TCRdb retains in-frame clones only, with some absent. D and trimming were read from the DNA, whereas the V and J calls and clone size are those reported in that table. The sample has more than 75,000 clones; 88% are singletons. This sequence originates from an older woman with acute or convalescent COVID-19. Sample: peripheral blood.

The CDR3 spells CASSLGTGGRSPLHF. The DNA for the CDR3 is TGTGCCAGCAGCTTGGGGACGGGGGGAAGATCACCCCTCCACTTT. The rearrangement links TRBV7-2 to TRBJ1-6; perhaps TRBD1 as D (5 bases). Trimming shortened V by 3 bases and J by 10 bases, and 16 bases separated the two germline ends. The CDR3 runs 15 residues. Germline lookup yields CDR1 SGHTA and CDR2 FQGNSA.